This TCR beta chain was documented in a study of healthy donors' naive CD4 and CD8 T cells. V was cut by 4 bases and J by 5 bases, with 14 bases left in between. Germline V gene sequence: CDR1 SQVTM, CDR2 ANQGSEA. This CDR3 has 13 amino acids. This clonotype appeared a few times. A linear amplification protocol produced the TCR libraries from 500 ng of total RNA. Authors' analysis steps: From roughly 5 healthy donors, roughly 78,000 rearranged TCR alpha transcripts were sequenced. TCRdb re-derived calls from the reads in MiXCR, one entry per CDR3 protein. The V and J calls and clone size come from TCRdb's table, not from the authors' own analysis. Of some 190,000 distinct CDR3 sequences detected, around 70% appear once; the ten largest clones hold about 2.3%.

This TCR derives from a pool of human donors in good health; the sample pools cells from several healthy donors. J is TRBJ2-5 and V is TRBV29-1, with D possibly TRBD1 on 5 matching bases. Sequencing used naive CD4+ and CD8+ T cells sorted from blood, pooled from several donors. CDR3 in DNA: TGCAGCGTTGGCGATAGGGGTGGGGAGACCCAGTACTTC. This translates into CSVGDRGGETQYF.